Given below is one TCR beta chain in context. In the authors' workflow: Reference gene primers were amplified, and this amplification served to estimate nucleated cell counts. Sequencing used immunoSEQ multiplex PCR; TCRdb keeps in-frame clones, though not all of them. V and J calls plus clone size are reproduced from that table; the DNA served to infer D and trimming. The sample holds around 160,000 clones, 70% to 90% seen once. Seattle patients were enrolled during active infection and followed longitudinally. This sample is part of a study of blood T cell repertoires in COVID-19. Overall study context: The United States, Italy and Spain supplied acute and convalescent COVID-19 samples. PBMCs, B-cell-depleted T cells, or T cells were the source of the cDNA or gDNA that made up the material.

Germline V gives CDR1 LGHDT, CDR2 YNNKEL (reference sequence). The CDR3 totals 14 residues. With 5 bases clipped from V and 10 bases from J, the junction kept 6 bases outside the gene matches. This rearrangement joins TRBV3-1 (or the pseudogene TRBV3-2) to TRBJ1-6; 9 bases line up with TRBD1. The receptor's source is a woman aged 60 to 75 with COVID-19, enrolled during active disease. The specimen was peripheral blood. Written as DNA, the CDR3 is TGTGCCAGCAGCGCCGGACAGGGGAGATCACCCCTCCACTTT. This gives the protein CASSAGQGRSPLHF.